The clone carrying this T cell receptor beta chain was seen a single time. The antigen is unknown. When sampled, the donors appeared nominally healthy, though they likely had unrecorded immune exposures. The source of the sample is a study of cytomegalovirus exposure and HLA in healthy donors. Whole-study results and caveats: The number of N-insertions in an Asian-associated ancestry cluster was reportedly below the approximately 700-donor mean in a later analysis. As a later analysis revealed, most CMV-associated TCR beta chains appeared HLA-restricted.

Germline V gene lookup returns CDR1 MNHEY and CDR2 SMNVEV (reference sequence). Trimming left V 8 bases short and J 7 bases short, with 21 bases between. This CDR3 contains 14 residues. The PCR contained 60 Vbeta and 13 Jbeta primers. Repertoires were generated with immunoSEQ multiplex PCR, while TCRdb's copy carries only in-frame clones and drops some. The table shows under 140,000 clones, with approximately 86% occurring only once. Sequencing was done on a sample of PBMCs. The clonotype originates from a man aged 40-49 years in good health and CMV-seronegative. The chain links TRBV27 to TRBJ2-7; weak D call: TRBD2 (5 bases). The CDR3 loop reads CASSLQEDGPEQYF. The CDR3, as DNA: TGTGCCAGCTCCCTTCAGGAGGACGGGCCAGAGCAGTACTTC.